Listed here are 19 T cell receptor beta chains from one sample, sequenced in a study of T cells after yellow fever vaccination. In TCRdb, the 5' RACE reads were re-called with MiXCR into one record per CDR3 protein. The profile shows some 560,000 distinct CDR3 sequences, around 21% of them singletons. The specimen was PBMCs, collected 15 days after the yellow fever booster vaccination. The receptors stem from a man between 25 and 39 years old who received the YFV17D yellow fever vaccine.

The CDR3 nucleotides are TGCAGTGCTAGCGCGGGCCCGCTGGGTTCACCCCTCCACTTT. This encodes CSASAGPLGSPLHF. The chain uses TRBV20-1 and TRBJ1-6; D is undetermined. From germline, CDR1 is DFQATT and CDR2 SNEGSKA (reference sequence). Trimming took off 3 bases at V and 9 bases at J, with 15 bases between the two ends. There are 14 residues in the CDR3.

This chain uses TRBV10-3 with TRBJ2-7; 13 positions agree with TRBD2. The CDR3 runs 19 residues. V lost 5 bases to trimming and J lost 0 bases; unmatched junction nucleotides: 13. Germline assignment: CDR1 ENHRY and CDR2 SYGVKD. The CDR3 nucleotides are TGTGCCATCAGTCCAGTCCGTGGGACTAGCGGGAATAGCTCCTACGAGCAGTACTTC. It codes for CAISPVRGTSGNSSYEQYF.

The chain links TRBV7-2 to TRBJ2-3; 7 bases are a match to TRBD2. V lost 6 bases, J lost 2 bases, and 8 bases stayed unmatched. This CDR3 spans 15 amino acids. The germline V gene has CDR1 SGHTA and CDR2 FQGNSA. The CDR3 spells CASRLGGNPTDTQYF. CDR3 nucleotides: TGTGCCAGCAGACTCGGGGGGAACCCCACAGATACGCAGTATTTT.

This clonotype was found a few times. In nucleotides, the CDR3 is TGCGCCAGCAGGGGATGGGGTCAGGGTTTGGATACGCAGTATTTT. Amino acids: CASRGWGQGLDTQYF. The genes are TRBV10-2 and TRBJ2-3; D is perhaps TRBD1 (5 bases). CDR1 and CDR2 (germline): WSHSY, SAAADI. CDR3 length equals 15 residues. V dropped 6 bases and J dropped 6 bases, with 19 bases sitting between them.

This clonotype was picked up a small number of times. At one end the junction does not follow the germline gene, possibly because of a read error. The chain couples TRBV7-9 to TRBJ1-2; the D gene is possibly TRBD1 (5 bases). Germline values: CDR1 SEHNR, CDR2 FQNEAQ (reference sequence). The CDR3 loop spans 11 amino acids. CDR3 loop: CASSLGDGYTF. Here the CDR3 DNA reads TGTGCCAGCAGTTTAGGGGATGGCTACACCTTC. Filled out from reference TRBV7-9 and TRBJ1-2, the complete variable domain reads DTGVSQNPRHKITKRGQNVTFRCDPISEHNRLYWYRQTLGQGPEFLTYFQNEAQLEKSRLLSDRFSAERPKGSFSTLEIQRTEQGDSAMYLCASSLGDGYTFGSGTRLTVV.

The rearrangement links TRBV12-3 or TRBV12-4 to TRBJ1-1; D gene ambiguous. This CDR3 comprises 14 residues. V was clipped by 6 bases and J by 5 bases, with 16 bases between them. The CDR3 spells CASSTGILGTEAFF. DNA for the CDR3: TGTGCCAGCAGCACCGGGATCTTGGGGACTGAAGCTTTCTTT.

The genes are TRBV21-1 and TRBJ2-7; the table's D call of TRBD2 was not tested on the DNA. TRBV21-1 is described as a pseudogene. The CDR3 sequence is 18 residues long. Here the CDR3 reads CASSKALFGDFFSYEQYF. CDR3 DNA: TGTGCCAGCAGCAAAGCGCTTTTTGGGGACTTCTTCAGCTACGAGCAGTACTTC.

This clonotype was picked up a small number of times. The chain combines TRBV12-3 or TRBV12-4 with TRBJ2-2, with a tentative D call TRBD1 (6 bases). CDR3 length: 14 amino acids. Trimming took off 2 bases at V and 4 bases at J, with 8 bases between the two ends. Here the CDR3 reads CASSLNRVTGELFF. The CDR3, as DNA: TGTGCCAGCAGTTTAAACAGGGTCACCGGGGAGCTGTTTTTT.

V and J are TRBV27 and TRBJ1-1; the D is unclear. The CDR3 loop spans 15 amino acids. CDR1 is MNHEY and CDR2 is SMNVEV in the germline V gene (reference sequence). Trimming left V 2 bases short and J 5 bases short, with 15 bases between. CDR3: CASSLGHPELTEAFF. CDR3 coding DNA: TGTGCCAGCAGTTTAGGGCATCCCGAACTGACTGAAGCTTTCTTT.

This clonotype occurred a few times. V gene TRBV24-1 combines with J gene TRBJ2-5; D is possibly TRBD1 (6 bases). V was pared by 2 bases and J by 6 bases, with 18 bases between. CDR3 length equals 16 residues. Germline V gene sequence: CDR1 KGHDR, CDR2 SFDVKD. CDR3: CATSDSTGQDTKTQYF. Written as DNA, the CDR3 is TGTGCCACCAGTGATTCCACAGGGCAGGACACGAAGACCCAGTACTTC.

This clonotype occurred a few times. The chain has TRBV12-5 and TRBJ2-5; 7 bases fit TRBD2. J gave up 1 base and V 2 bases, and 7 bases lay outside the gene matches. CDR1 and CDR2 from the germline V gene are LGHNT and FRNRAP. The CDR3 extends over 16 amino acids. The CDR3 sequence is CASGLQRTSAQETQYF. CDR3 in DNA: TGTGCTAGTGGTTTGCAGCGCACTAGCGCCCAAGAGACCCAGTACTTC.

The V call is TRBV14, the J call TRBJ2-7, with TRBD2 matching over 13 bases. The J segment lost 6 bases and the V segment lost 6 bases, leaving 11 bases of the junction unmatched. The CDR3 consists of 16 residues. CDR1 is SGHDN and CDR2 is FVKESK in the germline V gene. In DNA, the CDR3 is TGTGCCAGCAGTCGCCTACCAGGACTAGCGGGAGCCGAGCAGTACTTC. Encoded protein: CASSRLPGLAGAEQYF.

This clonotype showed up just a few times. The V and J genes are TRBV5-1 and TRBJ2-1, with D possibly matching TRBD1 (6 bases). This CDR3 has 15 amino acids. Between the trimmed V and J ends, which lost 3 bases and 5 bases, there was a span of 15 bases. Per germline, CDR1 SGHRS and CDR2 YFSETQ. CDR3 in amino acids: CASSSFGQNDNEQFF. The CDR3 DNA reads TGCGCCAGCAGCTCTTTCGGACAGAACGACAATGAGCAGTTCTTC.

This clonotype was observed a few times. The rearrangement links TRBV29-1 to TRBJ2-2; D is undetermined. The V and J ends lost 5 bases and 0 bases respectively, with 1 base between them. The CDR3 sequence is 11 residues long. CDR1 and CDR2 (germline): SQVTM, ANQGSEA. CDR3 region: CSVTNTGELFF. CDR3 DNA: TGCAGCGTTACGAACACCGGGGAGCTGTTTTTT.

This clonotype appeared a few times. The chain is built from TRBV6-8 and TRBJ1-5; D is ambiguous. V was trimmed by 9 bases and J by 4 bases, leaving 4 bases between them. The CDR3 covers 10 residues. CDR1 is MNHGY, CDR2 SAAAGT, per germline. The CDR3 sequence: CARINQPQHF. DNA of the CDR3: TGTGCCAGGATAAATCAGCCCCAGCATTTT.

This clonotype was counted only a few times. The CDR3 loop reads CASSQGEGRRPQHF. The CDR3 DNA is TGTGCCAGCAGCCAAGGGGAGGGTCGACGGCCCCAGCATTTT. The rearrangement links TRBV3-1 to TRBJ1-5; no clear D. V dropped 1 base and J dropped 9 bases, with 13 bases sitting between them. This CDR3 spans 14 amino acids. Germline CDR1 is LGHDT and CDR2 is YNNKEL (reference sequence).

The gene calls are TRBV20-1 and TRBJ2-7; no clear D. Per the germline V gene, CDR1 is DFQATT and CDR2 is SNEGSKA (reference sequence). CDR3 length: 14 amino acids. V was clipped by 3 bases and J by 0 bases, with 12 bases between them. In nucleotides, the CDR3 is TGCAGTGCTAGCAACTCTCCGAGCTCCTACGAGCAGTACTTC. Translation: CSASNSPSSYEQYF.

The rearrangement joins TRBV7-2 to TRBJ2-1, with D hard to call. CDR1 SGHTA and CDR2 FQGNSA come from the germline V gene. CDR3 length: 13 residues. V was pared by 0 bases and J by 8 bases, with 8 bases between. In DNA form, the CDR3 reads TGTGCCAGCAGCTTAGCTAACGTGGATGAGCAGTTCTTC. It codes for CASSLANVDEQFF.

This clonotype was detected only a few times. The CDR3 here is CASSWTRGVGGNEQFF. DNA of the CDR3: TGTGCCAGCAGTTGGACCAGGGGGGTCGGTGGCAATGAGCAGTTCTTC. The chain uses TRBV6-5 and TRBJ2-1, with D perhaps matching TRBD1 (7 bases). Looked up from germline, CDR1 is MNHEY and CDR2 is SVGAGI. V dropped 4 bases and J dropped 6 bases, with 19 bases sitting between them. This CDR3 has 16 amino acids.